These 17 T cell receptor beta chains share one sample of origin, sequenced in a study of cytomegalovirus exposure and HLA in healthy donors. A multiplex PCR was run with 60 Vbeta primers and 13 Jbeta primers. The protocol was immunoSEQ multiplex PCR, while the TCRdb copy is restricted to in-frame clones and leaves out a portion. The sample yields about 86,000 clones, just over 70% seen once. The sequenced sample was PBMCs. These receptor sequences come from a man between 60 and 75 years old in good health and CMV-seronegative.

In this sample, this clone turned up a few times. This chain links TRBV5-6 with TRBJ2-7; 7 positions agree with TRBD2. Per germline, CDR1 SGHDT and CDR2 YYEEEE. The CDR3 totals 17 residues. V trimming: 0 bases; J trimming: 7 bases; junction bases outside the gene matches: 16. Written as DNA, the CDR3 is TGTGCCAGCAGCTTGGGACCGGGTACTAGCGCCATGAGTGAGCAGTACTTC. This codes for CASSLGPGTSAMSEQYF. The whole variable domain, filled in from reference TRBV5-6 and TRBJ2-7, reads DAGVTQSPTHLIKTRGQQVTLRCSPKSGHDTVSWYQQALGQGPQFIFQYYEEEERQRGNFPDRFSGHQFPNYSSELNVNALLLGDSALYLCASSLGPGTSAMSEQYFGPGTRLTVT.

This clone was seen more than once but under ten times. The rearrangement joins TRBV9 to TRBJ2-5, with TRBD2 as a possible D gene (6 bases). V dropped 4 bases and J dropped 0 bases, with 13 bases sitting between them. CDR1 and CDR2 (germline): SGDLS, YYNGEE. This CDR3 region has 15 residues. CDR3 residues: CASSLGSSDQETQYF. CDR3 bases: TGTGCCAGCAGCCTAGGATCTAGCGACCAAGAGACCCAGTACTTC. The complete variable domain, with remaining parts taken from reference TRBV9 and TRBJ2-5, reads DSGVTQTPKHLITATGQRVTLRCSPRSGDLSVYWYQQSLDQGLQFLIQYYNGEERAKGNILERFSAQQFPDLHSELNLSSLELGDSALYFCASSLGSSDQETQYFGPGTRLLVL.

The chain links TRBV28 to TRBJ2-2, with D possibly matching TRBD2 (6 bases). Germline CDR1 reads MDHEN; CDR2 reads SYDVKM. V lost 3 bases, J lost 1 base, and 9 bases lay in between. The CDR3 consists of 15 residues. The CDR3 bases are TGTGCCAGCAGTTTTAACGGGGGGAACACCGGGGAGCTGTTTTTT. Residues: CASSFNGGNTGELFF.

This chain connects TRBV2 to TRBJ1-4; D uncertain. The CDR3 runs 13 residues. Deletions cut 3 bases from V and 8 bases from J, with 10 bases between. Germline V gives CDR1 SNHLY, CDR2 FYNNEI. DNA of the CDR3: TGTGCCAGCAGTGACCAGGTTTGGGAAAAACTGTTTTTT. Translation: CASSDQVWEKLFF.

The DNA for the CDR3 is TGTGCCAGCGCTCTGGGTGGGCCCGGGGAGCTGTTTTTT. Its translation: CASALGGPGELFF. This sequence joins TRBV2 and TRBJ2-2; the D is unclear. Germline lookup yields CDR1 SNHLY and CDR2 FYNNEI. The CDR3 has 13 residues. Trimming shortened V by 8 bases and J by 6 bases, and 13 bases separated the two germline ends. Filled out from reference TRBV2 and TRBJ2-2, the complete variable domain reads EPEVTQTPSHQVTQMGQEVILRCVPISNHLYFYWYRQILGQKVEFLVSFYNNEISEKSEIFDDQFSVERPDGSNFTLKIRSTKLEDSAMYFCASALGGPGELFFGEGSRLTVL.

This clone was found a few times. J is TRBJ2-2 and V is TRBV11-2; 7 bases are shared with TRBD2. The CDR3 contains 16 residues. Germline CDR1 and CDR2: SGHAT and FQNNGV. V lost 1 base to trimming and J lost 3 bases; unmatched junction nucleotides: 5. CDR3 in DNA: TGTGCCAGCAGCTTAGGAAGCGGGGACTACACCGGGGAGCTGTTTTTT. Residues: CASSLGSGDYTGELFF.

The CDR3 DNA reads TGTGCCAGCAGCTTGGACAGTTCTAGCACAGATACGCAGTATTTT. Its translation: CASSLDSSSTDTQYF. V usage is TRBV5-4 and J usage is TRBJ2-3; D is ambiguous. Germline CDR1 and CDR2: SGHNT and YYREEE (reference sequence). The CDR3 length is 15 residues. Trimming took 0 bases from V and 0 from J, leaving 8 bases between them.

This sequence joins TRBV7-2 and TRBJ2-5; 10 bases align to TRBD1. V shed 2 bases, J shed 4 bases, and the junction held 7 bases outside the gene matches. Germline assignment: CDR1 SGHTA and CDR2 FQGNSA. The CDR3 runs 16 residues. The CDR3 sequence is CASSLRGQGNRETQYF. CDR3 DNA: TGTGCCAGCAGCTTAAGGGGACAGGGGAACCGAGAGACCCAGTACTTC.

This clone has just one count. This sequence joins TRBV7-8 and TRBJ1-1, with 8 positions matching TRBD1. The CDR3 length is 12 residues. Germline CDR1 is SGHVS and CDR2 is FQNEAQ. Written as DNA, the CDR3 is TGTGCAGACAGGGGCATGAACACTGAAGCTTTCTTT. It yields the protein CADRGMNTEAFF.

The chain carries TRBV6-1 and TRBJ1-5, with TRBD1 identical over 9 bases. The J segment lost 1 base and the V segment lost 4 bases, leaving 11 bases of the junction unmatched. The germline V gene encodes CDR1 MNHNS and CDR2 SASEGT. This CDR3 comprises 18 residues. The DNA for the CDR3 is TGTGCCAGCAGTGGCCGGGACAGGGCTTTCCTCAGCAATCAGCCCCAGCATTTT. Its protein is CASSGRDRAFLSNQPQHF.

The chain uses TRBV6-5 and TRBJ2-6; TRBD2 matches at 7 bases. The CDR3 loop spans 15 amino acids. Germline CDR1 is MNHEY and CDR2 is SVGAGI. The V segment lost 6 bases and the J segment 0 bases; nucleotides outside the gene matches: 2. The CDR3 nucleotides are TGTGCCAGCAGGGGAGGGAGCTCTGGGGCCAACGTCCTGACTTTC. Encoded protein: CASRGGSSGANVLTF.

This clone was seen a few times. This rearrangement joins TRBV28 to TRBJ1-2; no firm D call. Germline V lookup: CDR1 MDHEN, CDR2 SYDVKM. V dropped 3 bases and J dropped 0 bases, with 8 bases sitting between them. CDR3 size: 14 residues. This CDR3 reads CASSFLTANYGYTF. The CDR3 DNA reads TGTGCCAGCAGTTTTCTTACAGCTAACTATGGCTACACCTTC.

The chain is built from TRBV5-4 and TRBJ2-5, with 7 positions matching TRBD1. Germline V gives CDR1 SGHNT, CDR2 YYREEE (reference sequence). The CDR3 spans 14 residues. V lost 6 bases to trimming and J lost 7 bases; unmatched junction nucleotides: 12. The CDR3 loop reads CASTATTGAATQYF. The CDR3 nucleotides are TGTGCCAGCACCGCCACAACAGGGGCGGCGACCCAGTACTTC.

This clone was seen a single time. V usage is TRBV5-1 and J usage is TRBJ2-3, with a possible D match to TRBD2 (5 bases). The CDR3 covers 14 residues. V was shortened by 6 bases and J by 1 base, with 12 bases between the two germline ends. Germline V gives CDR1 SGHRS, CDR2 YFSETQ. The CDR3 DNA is TGCGCCAGCACAACGCAAGCGGGCACAGATACGCAGTATTTT. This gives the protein CASTTQAGTDTQYF.

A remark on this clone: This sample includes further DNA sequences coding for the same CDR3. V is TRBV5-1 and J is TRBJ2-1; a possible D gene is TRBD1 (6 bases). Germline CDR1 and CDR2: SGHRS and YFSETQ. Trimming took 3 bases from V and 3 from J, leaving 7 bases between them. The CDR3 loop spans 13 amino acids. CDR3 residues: CASSSDSYNEQFF. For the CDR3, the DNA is TGCGCCAGCAGCTCGGACAGCTACAATGAGCAGTTCTTC.

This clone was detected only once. The CDR3 protein is CSVETGPYGYTF. CDR3 bases: TGCAGCGTAGAGACAGGGCCCTATGGCTACACCTTC. J is TRBJ1-2 and V is TRBV29-1, with 7 bases identical to TRBD1. Germline assignment: CDR1 SQVTM and CDR2 ANQGSEA. The CDR3 is made up of 12 amino acids. V was pared by 6 bases and J by 4 bases, with 5 bases of the junction left unmatched.

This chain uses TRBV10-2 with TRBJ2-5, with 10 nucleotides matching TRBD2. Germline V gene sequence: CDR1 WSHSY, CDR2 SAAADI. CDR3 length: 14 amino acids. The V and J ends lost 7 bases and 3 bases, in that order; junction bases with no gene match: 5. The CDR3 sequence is CASIDLAGEETQYF. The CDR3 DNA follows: TGCGCCAGCATAGATCTAGCGGGAGAAGAGACCCAGTACTTC.